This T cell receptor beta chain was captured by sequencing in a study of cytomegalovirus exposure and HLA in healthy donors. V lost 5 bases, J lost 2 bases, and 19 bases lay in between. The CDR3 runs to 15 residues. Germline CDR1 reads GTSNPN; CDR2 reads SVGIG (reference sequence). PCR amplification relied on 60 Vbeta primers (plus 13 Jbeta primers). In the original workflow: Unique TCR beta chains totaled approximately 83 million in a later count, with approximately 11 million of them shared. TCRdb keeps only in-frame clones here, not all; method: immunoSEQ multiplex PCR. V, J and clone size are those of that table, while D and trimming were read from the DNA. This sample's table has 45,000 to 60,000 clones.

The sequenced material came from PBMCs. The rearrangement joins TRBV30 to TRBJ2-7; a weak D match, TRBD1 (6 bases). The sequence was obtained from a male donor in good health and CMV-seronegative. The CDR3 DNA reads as TGTGCCTGGGACCCAGAACAGGGTGCCACCTACGAGCAGTACTTC. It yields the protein CAWDPEQGATYEQYF.